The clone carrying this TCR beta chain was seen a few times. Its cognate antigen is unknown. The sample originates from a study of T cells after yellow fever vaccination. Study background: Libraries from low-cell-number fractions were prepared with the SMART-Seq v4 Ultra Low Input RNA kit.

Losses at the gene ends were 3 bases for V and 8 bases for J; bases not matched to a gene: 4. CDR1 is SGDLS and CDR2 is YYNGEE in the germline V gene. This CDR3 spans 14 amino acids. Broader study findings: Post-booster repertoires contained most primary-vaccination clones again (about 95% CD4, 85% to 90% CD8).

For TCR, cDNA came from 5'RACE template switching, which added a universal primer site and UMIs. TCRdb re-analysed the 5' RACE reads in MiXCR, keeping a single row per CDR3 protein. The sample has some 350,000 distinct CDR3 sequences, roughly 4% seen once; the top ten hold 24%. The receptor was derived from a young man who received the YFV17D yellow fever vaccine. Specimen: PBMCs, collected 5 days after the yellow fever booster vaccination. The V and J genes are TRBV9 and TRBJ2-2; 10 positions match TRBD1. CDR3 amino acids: CASSGQGAGGELFF. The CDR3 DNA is TGTGCCAGCAGCGGACAGGGGGCCGGGGGGGAGCTGTTTTTT.